These T cell receptor beta chains were read from a single sample in a study of shared clonotypes between healthy human individuals. Here immunoSEQ multiplex PCR was the method, and the copy in TCRdb shows in-frame clones only, minus some. The sample has fewer than 150,000 clones, about two thirds seen once; the top ten hold around 25%. The sequencing sample was made of memory CD8+ T cells sorted from blood. Source of these receptors: a woman in her twenties or thirties in good health. The CDR3 runs from the conserved cysteine through the conserved F or W. A D gene is named only where the DNA matches it firmly. Some rows have no size entry. The others give once, few or many, or a class for an expanded clone.

size: .
J: TRBJ1-2
V: TRBV19
D: TRBD1
CDR3: CASSPRTGTGHGYTF
DNA: TGTGCCAGTAGTCCCCGAACGGGGACAGGCCATGGCTACACCTTC

size: .
J: TRBJ2-7
V: TRBV14
D: TRBD2
CDR3: CASSSRDSGSYEQYF
DNA: TGTGCCAGCAGCTCCAGAGATAGCGGGAGCTACGAGCAGTACTTC

size: .
J: TRBJ2-6
V: TRBV4-2
D: .
CDR3: CASSQVFPQAGANVLTF
DNA: TGTGCCAGCAGCCAAGTGTTCCCCCAGGCTGGGGCCAACGTCCTGACTTTC

size: .
J: TRBJ2-1
V: TRBV28
D: TRBD2
CDR3: CASSSVTGTRSTVYEQFF
DNA: TGTGCCAGCAGTTCCGTAACCGGGACTAGAAGTACCGTCTATGAGCAGTTCTTC

size: few
J: TRBJ2-7
V: TRBV25-1
D: TRBD2
CDR3: CASRDSSGRNEQYF
DNA: TGTGCCAGCAGGGACTCTAGCGGGAGGAACGAGCAGTACTTC

size: few
J: TRBJ2-7
V: TRBV27
D: TRBD2
CDR3: CASSLGREGPRYEQYF
DNA: TGTGCCAGCAGTTTAGGGCGGGAGGGCCCTCGGTACGAGCAGTACTTC

size: .
J: TRBJ2-2
V: TRBV5-1
D: .
CDR3: CASSLGGVLTGELFF
DNA: TGCGCCAGCAGTCTCGGCGGGGTTTTGACCGGGGAGCTGTTTTTT

size: .
J: TRBJ1-5
V: TRBV28
D: .
CDR3: CASSPTVDTNQPQHF
DNA: TGTGCCAGCAGCCCAACGGTGGACACCAATCAGCCCCAGCATTTT

size: .
J: TRBJ2-1
V: TRBV5-1
D: .
CDR3: CASSLGDWYNEQFF
DNA: TGCGCCAGCAGCTTGGGGGATTGGTACAATGAGCAGTTCTTC

size: .
J: TRBJ2-1
V: TRBV25-1
D: TRBD2
CDR3: CASSARGSGSYEQFF
DNA: TGTGCCAGCAGTGCCCGCGGTAGCGGGAGCTATGAGCAGTTCTTC

size: .
J: TRBJ2-1
V: TRBV18
D: .
CDR3: CASSPMGTPNNEQFF
DNA: TGTGCCAGCTCACCAATGGGGACTCCGAACAATGAGCAGTTCTTC

size: once
J: TRBJ2-6
V: TRBV6-6
D: .
CDR3: CASNQRSGANVLTF
DNA: TGTGCCAGCAATCAGCGCTCTGGGGCCAACGTCCTGACTTTC

size: .
J: TRBJ2-3
V: TRBV19
D: TRBD2
CDR3: CASGQREGHTDTQYF
DNA: TGTGCCAGTGGTCAGCGGGAGGGTCACACAGATACGCAGTATTTT

size: .
J: TRBJ2-7
V: TRBV21-1
D: .
CDR3: CASRKPRGQGNEQYF
DNA: TGTGCCAGCAGGAAACCGCGAGGGCAGGGGAACGAGCAGTACTTC

size: .
J: TRBJ2-1
V: TRBV7-2
D: .
CDR3: CASSLGLRISSYNEQFF
DNA: TGTGCCAGCAGCTTAGGTTTGCGGATAAGCTCCTACAATGAGCAGTTCTTC

size: few
J: TRBJ2-1
V: TRBV27
D: .
CDR3: CASSSGLEQFF
DNA: TGTGCCAGCAGTTCCGGCCTTGAGCAGTTCTTC

size: .
J: TRBJ2-6
V: TRBV6-4
D: .
CDR3: CASSEEGGTGANVLTF
DNA: TGTGCCAGCAGTGAAGAAGGGGGTACTGGGGCCAACGTCCTGACTTTC

size: .
J: TRBJ1-2
V: TRBV4-1
D: TRBD1
CDR3: CASSQGRDRQTYGYTF
DNA: TGCGCCAGCAGCCAAGGTAGGGACAGGCAGACCTATGGCTACACCTTC

size: .
J: TRBJ2-7
V: TRBV5-4
D: .
CDR3: CASSFVSGPAGPPYEQYF
DNA: TGTGCCAGCAGCTTTGTCTCAGGGCCCGCGGGCCCGCCGTACGAGCAGTACTTC

size: .
J: TRBJ1-1
V: TRBV5-8
D: .
CDR3: CASSPAGGPTEAFF
DNA: TGTGCCAGCAGCCCAGCGGGGGGCCCAACTGAAGCTTTCTTT

size: .
J: TRBJ1-1
V: TRBV5-8
D: .
CDR3: CASSPYRESVRTEAFF
DNA: TGTGCCAGCAGCCCTTACAGGGAATCTGTCCGTACTGAAGCTTTCTTT

size: .
J: TRBJ2-3
V: TRBV21-1
D: .
CDR3: CASSKEVLAGASQYF
DNA: TGTGCCAGCAGCAAAGAGGTCCTAGCGGGAGCCTCGCAGTATTTT

size: .
J: TRBJ2-3
V: TRBV6-1
D: .
CDR3: CASTRYTDTQYF
DNA: TGTGCCAGCACGCGGTACACAGATACGCAGTATTTT

size: .
J: TRBJ2-7
V: TRBV10-3
D: .
CDR3: CAISEGAADSYEQYF
DNA: TGTGCCATCAGCGAGGGAGCAGCGGACTCCTACGAGCAGTACTTC

size: .
J: TRBJ2-1
V: TRBV6-5
D: .
CDR3: CASREPGDYNEQFF
DNA: TGTGCCAGCAGAGAGCCGGGAGACTACAATGAGCAGTTCTTC

size: .
J: TRBJ1-3
V: TRBV29-1
D: .
CDR3: CSVEERGGGDTIYF
DNA: TGCAGCGTTGAAGAACGGGGTGGTGGGGACACCATATATTTT

size: once
J: TRBJ2-2
V: TRBV7-6
D: .
CDR3: CASSLDGAGELFF
DNA: TGTGCCAGCAGCTTAGACGGGGCCGGGGAGCTGTTTTTT

size: .
J: TRBJ1-3
V: TRBV6-1
D: .
CDR3: CASSQGHSGNTIYF
DNA: TGTGCCAGCAGCCAGGGACACTCTGGAAACACCATATATTTT

size: once
J: TRBJ2-7
V: TRBV5-6
D: .
CDR3: CASSFGNSYEQYF
DNA: TGTGCCAGCAGCTTTGGGAACTCCTACGAGCAGTACTTC

size: .
J: TRBJ2-7
V: TRBV25-1
D: .
CDR3: CASEGGAYEQYF
DNA: TGTGCCAGCGAAGGAGGGGCCTACGAGCAGTACTTC

size: .
J: TRBJ2-6
V: TRBV6-7
D: .
CDR3: CASSYQGSGANVLTF
DNA: TGTGCCAGCAGTTACCAGGGGTCCGGGGCCAACGTCCTGACTTTC

size: .
J: TRBJ2-1
V: TRBV5-4
D: TRBD2
CDR3: CASNLLAGVSDEQFF
DNA: TGTGCCAGCAACCTACTAGCGGGAGTCTCGGATGAGCAGTTCTTC

size: .
J: TRBJ1-3
V: TRBV6-6
D: .
CDR3: CASSTGQTPIYF
DNA: TGTGCCAGCAGTACTGGACAGACCCCCATATATTTT

size: .
J: TRBJ2-7
V: TRBV28
D: TRBD2
CDR3: CASSLMVGTRRHEQYF
DNA: TGTGCCAGCAGTTTAATGGTGGGGACTAGACGGCACGAGCAGTACTTC

size: medium-sized
J: TRBJ2-1
V: TRBV1
D: .
CDR3: CTSSSKILAGGNEQFF
DNA: TGCACCAGCAGCTCAAAGATATTAGCGGGAGGAAATGAGCAGTTCTTC

size: once
J: TRBJ1-1
V: TRBV5-5
D: .
CDR3: CASSSEIMNTEAFF
DNA: TGTGCCAGCAGCTCAGAGATCATGAACACTGAAGCTTTCTTT

size: .
J: TRBJ2-5
V: TRBV28
D: TRBD1
CDR3: CASSSHGTEYQETQYF
DNA: TGTGCCAGCAGTTCACACGGGACAGAGTACCAAGAGACCCAGTACTTC

size: few
J: TRBJ2-2
V: TRBV19
D: .
CDR3: CASSSDQVTGELFF
DNA: TGTGCCAGTAGCAGCGACCAGGTCACCGGGGAGCTGTTTTTT

size: medium-sized
J: TRBJ2-2
V: TRBV6-5
D: .
CDR3: CASSLRSENTGELFF
DNA: TGTGCCAGCAGTTTAAGGAGCGAGAACACCGGGGAGCTGTTTTTT

size: .
J: TRBJ2-2
V: TRBV5-1
D: .
CDR3: CASSWITAGTANTGELFF
DNA: TGCGCCAGCAGCTGGATCACTGCAGGTACTGCGAACACCGGGGAGCTGTTTTTT

size: .
J: TRBJ1-2
V: TRBV25-1
D: .
CDR3: CASSVPDLNYGYTF
DNA: TGTGCCAGCAGTGTCCCGGACTTAAACTATGGCTACACCTTC

size: .
J: TRBJ2-4
V: TRBV11-2
D: TRBD2
CDR3: CASSFVSGRDIQYF
DNA: TGTGCCAGCAGCTTCGTTAGCGGGAGGGACATTCAGTACTTC

size: .
J: TRBJ2-2
V: TRBV27
D: TRBD1
CDR3: CASSQLDRVTGELFF
DNA: TGTGCCAGCAGCCAACTCGACAGGGTTACCGGGGAGCTGTTTTTT

size: few
J: TRBJ2-5
V: TRBV5-1
D: .
CDR3: CASSLRGSRYQETQYF
DNA: TGCGCCAGCAGCTTGCGCGGATCGCGTTACCAAGAGACCCAGTACTTC

size: .
J: TRBJ2-7
V: TRBV6-1
D: .
CDR3: CASGEEPYEQYF
DNA: TGTGCCAGCGGTGAAGAGCCGTACGAGCAGTACTTC

size: .
J: TRBJ2-7
V: TRBV6-5
D: TRBD1
CDR3: CASTEGQGNSYEQYF
DNA: TGTGCCAGCACCGAGGGACAGGGGAACTCCTACGAGCAGTACTTC